These 2 T cell receptor beta chains were all obtained from the same sample, sequenced in a study of cytomegalovirus exposure and HLA in healthy donors. The PCR contained 60 Vbeta and 13 Jbeta primers. Using immunoSEQ multiplex PCR, the repertoire was profiled, and TCRdb retains in-frame clones only, with some absent. There are 130,000 to 150,000 clones in the sample; around 73% occur only once, and 14% lies in the top ten. The sample consisted of PBMCs. The receptors here all came from a human donor in good health.

The V and J genes are TRBV4-1 and TRBJ1-6; D is unclear. Germline V CDR1 and CDR2: MGHRA, YSYEKL. V was cut by 3 bases and J by 10 bases, with 13 bases left in between. The CDR3 has 14 residues. CDR3 DNA: TGCGCCAGCAGCCACCCCCGGGAGGAATCACCCCTCCACTTT. Its protein product is CASSHPREESPLHF.

The chain links TRBV11-2 to TRBJ1-2; 7 nucleotides line up with TRBD1. With V trimmed by 3 bases and J by 2 bases, 6 bases remained unmatched. Germline assignment: CDR1 SGHAT and CDR2 FQNNGV. CDR3 length equals 15 residues. The DNA for the CDR3 is TGTGCCAGCAGCTTCGAAAGGGGGCGAAACTATGGCTACACCTTC. Its protein product is CASSFERGRNYGYTF.